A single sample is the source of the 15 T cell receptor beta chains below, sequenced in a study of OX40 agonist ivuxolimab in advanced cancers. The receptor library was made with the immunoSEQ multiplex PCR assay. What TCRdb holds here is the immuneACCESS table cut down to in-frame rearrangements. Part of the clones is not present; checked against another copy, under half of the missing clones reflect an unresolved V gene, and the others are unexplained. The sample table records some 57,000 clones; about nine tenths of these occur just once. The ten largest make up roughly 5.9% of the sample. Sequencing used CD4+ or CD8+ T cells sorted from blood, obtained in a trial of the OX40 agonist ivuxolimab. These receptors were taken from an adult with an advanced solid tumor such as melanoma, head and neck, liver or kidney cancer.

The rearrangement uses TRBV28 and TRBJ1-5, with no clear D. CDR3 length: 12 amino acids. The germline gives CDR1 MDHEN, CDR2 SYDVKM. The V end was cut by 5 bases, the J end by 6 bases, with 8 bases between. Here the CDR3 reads CASSLPVQPQHF. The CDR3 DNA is TGTGCCAGCAGTCTACCCGTTCAGCCCCAGCATTTT.

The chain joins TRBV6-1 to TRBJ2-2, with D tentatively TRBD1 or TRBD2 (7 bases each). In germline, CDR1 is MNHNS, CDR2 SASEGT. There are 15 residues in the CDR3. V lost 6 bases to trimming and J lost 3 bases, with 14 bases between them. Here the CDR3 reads CASSPGGGHTGELFF. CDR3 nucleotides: TGTGCCAGCAGCCCAGGGGGGGGCCACACCGGGGAGCTGTTTTTT.

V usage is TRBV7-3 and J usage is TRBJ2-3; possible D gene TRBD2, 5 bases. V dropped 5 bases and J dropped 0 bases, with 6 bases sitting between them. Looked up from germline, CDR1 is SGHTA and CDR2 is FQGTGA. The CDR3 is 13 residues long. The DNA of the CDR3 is TGTGCCAGCAGCGCGGGTAGCACAGATACGCAGTATTTT. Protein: CASSAGSTDTQYF. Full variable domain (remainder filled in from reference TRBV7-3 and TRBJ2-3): GAGVSQTPSNKVTEKGKYVELRCDPISGHTALYWYRQSLGQGPEFLIYFQGTGAADDSGLPNDRFFAVRPEGSVSTLKIQRTERGDSAVYLCASSAGSTDTQYFGPGTRLTVL.

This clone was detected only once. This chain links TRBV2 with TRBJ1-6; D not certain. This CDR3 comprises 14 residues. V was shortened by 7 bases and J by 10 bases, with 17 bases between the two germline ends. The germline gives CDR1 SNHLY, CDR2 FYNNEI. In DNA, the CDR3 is TGTGCCAGCACCGCAGGAGGAGTAGGCTCACCCCTCCACTTT. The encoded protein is CASTAGGVGSPLHF.

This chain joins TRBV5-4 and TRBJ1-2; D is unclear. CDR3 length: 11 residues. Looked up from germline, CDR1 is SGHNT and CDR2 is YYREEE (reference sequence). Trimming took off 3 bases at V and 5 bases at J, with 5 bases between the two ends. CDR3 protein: CASSSTYGYTF. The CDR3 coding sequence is TGTGCCAGCAGCTCCACGTATGGCTACACCTTC.

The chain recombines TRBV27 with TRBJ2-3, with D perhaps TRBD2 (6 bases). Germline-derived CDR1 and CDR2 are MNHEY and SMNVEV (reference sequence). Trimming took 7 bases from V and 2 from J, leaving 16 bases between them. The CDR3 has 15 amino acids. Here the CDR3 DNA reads TGTGCCAGCAAGGCCCTTGGGAGGACCACAGATACGCAGTATTTT. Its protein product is CASKALGRTTDTQYF.

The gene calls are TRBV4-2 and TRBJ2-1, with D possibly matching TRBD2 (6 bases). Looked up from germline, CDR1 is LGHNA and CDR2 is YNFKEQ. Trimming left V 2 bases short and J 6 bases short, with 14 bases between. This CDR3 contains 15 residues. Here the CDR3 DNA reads TGTGCCAGCAGCCAAAGTCGACTAGTCATCAATGAGCAGTTCTTC. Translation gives CASSQSRLVINEQFF.

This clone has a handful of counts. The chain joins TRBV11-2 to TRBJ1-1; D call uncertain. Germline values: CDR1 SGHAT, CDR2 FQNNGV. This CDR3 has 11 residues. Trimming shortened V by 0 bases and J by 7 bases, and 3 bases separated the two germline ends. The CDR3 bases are TGTGCCAGCAGCTTAGAGATTGAAGCTTTCTTT. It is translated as CASSLEIEAFF.

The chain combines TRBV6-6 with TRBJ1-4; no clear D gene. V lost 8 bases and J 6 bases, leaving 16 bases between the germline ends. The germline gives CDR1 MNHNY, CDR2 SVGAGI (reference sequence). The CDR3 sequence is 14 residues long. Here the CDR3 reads CASGPNTRYEKLFF. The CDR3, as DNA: TGTGCCAGCGGGCCTAACACTCGGTATGAAAAACTGTTTTTT.

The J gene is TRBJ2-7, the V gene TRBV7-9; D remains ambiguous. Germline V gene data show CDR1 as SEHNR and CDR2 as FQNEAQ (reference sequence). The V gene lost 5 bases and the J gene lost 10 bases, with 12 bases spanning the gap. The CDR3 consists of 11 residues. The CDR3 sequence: CASSPDHFQYF. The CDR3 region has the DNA TGTGCCAGCAGCCCCGACCACTTCCAGTACTTC.

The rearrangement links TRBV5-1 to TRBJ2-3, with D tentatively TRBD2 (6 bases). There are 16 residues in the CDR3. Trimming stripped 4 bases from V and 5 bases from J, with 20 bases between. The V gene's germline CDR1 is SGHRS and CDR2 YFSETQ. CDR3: CASSPWDSGAIDTQYF. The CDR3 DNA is TGCGCCAGCAGCCCCTGGGACTCTGGGGCAATAGATACGCAGTATTTT.

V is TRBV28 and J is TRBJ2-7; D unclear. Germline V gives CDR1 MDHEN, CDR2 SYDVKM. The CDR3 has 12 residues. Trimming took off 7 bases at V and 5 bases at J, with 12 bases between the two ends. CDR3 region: CASTTVPHEQYF. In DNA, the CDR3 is TGTGCCAGCACGACCGTCCCCCACGAGCAGTACTTC.

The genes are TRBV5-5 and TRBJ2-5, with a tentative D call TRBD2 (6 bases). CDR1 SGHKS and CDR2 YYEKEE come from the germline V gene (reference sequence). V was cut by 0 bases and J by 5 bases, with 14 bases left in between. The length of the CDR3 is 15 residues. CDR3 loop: CASSLALGGRETQYF. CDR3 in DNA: TGTGCCAGCAGCTTGGCACTAGGAGGGCGGGAGACCCAGTACTTC.

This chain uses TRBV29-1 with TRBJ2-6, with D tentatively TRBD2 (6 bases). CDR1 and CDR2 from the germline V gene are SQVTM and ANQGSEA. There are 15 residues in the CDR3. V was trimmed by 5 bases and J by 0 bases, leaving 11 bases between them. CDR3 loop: CSVQGEDSGANVLTF. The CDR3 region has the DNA TGCAGCGTTCAAGGGGAGGACTCTGGGGCCAACGTCCTGACTTTC.

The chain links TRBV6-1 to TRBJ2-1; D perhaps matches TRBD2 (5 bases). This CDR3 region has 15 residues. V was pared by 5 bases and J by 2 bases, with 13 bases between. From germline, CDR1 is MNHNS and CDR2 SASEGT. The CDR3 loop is CASSRVAIPYNEQFF. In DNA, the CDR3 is TGTGCCAGCAGTAGGGTAGCGATCCCCTACAATGAGCAGTTCTTC.